These T cell receptor beta chains were read from a single sample in a study of identifying expanded T cells in peripheral blood. Repertoires were generated with immunoSEQ multiplex PCR, while TCRdb's copy carries only in-frame clones and drops some. Seen here are about 81,000 clones, 80% to 85% observed once, and the top ten hold 15% to 20%. The sequencing input was blood. These receptors originate from a person aged 18 to 75 in good health. CDR3s include the opening cysteine and the closing phenylalanine or tryptophan. D genes are given only for firm matches. Size is omitted from some rows. Given values are once, few, many or a class for expanded clones.

. TRBJ2-3 TRBV6-5 TRBD2 TGTGCCAGCAGTTACCTAGCGGGAGGGGGGGATACGCAGTATTTT CASSYLAGGGDTQYF
. TRBJ2-3 TRBV4-2 . TGTGCCAGCAGCCAAGTGGTTGATAGCACAGATACGCAGTATTTT CASSQVVDSTDTQYF
. TRBJ2-3 TRBV6-5 . TGTGCCAGCAGTTACTCGTCAACAGGGAACACAGATACGCAGTATTTT CASSYSSTGNTDTQYF
once TRBJ2-1 TRBV30 TRBD1 TGTGCCTGGAGTGTATCGGGACAGGCCTCCTACAATGAGCAGTTCTTC CAWSVSGQASYNEQFF
. TRBJ2-7 TRBV7-9 TRBD2 TGTGCCAGCAGCACAGGACTAGCGGGAGCGAACGAGCAGTACTTC CASSTGLAGANEQYF
. TRBJ2-2 TRBV27 . TGTGCCAGCAGTTTAGTTAGCACCGGGGAGCTGTTTTTT CASSLVSTGELFF
. TRBJ2-3 TRBV6-1 TRBD2 TGTGCCAGCAGTGAAGAGCGGGAGCTTGCAGATACGCAGTATTTT CASSEERELADTQYF
. TRBJ2-5 TRBV5-4 . TGTGCCAGCAGCTCAGGCGGATTTCTGGCGACCCAGTACTTC CASSSGGFLATQYF
. TRBJ2-3 TRBV27 TRBD2 TGTGCCAGCAGCAACAGAGCGGGAGGGCCGAATACGCAGTATTTT CASSNRAGGPNTQYF
. TRBJ2-3 TRBV4-1 TRBD2 TGCGCCAGCAGCCAGACTAGCGGGCCTTACATAGATACGCAGTATTTT CASSQTSGPYIDTQYF
. TRBJ2-7 TRBV28 TRBD1 TGTGCCAGCCGGGACAGGGGGGAGAGATTGGGTACCGAGCAGTACTTC CASRDRGERLGTEQYF
. TRBJ1-4 TRBV28 . TGTGCCAGCAGTTTAGACGGAAGGAGGGAGGCCTTTGAAAAACTGTTTTTT CASSLDGRREAFEKLFF
. TRBJ1-1 TRBV7-9 . TGTGCCAGCAGCTTAGCCGGGACATCGAACACTGAAGCTTTCTTT CASSLAGTSNTEAFF
. TRBJ2-4 TRBV27 . TGTGCCAGCAGCGCGGGACGGGTGGACATTCAGTACTTC CASSAGRVDIQYF
. TRBJ2-7 TRBV25-1 . TGTGCCAGCAGTGACTGGCTAGCCGATCGACGGCAGTACTTC CASSDWLADRRQYF
. TRBJ2-7 TRBV29-1 . TGCAGCGTTGAATTGCAGGGGACGACCTACGAGCAGTACTTC CSVELQGTTYEQYF
. TRBJ2-1 TRBV10-2 TRBD2 TGCGCCAGCAGTGTTCCGGGACTAGCGGGAGGTTACAATGAGCAGTTCTTC CASSVPGLAGGYNEQFF
. TRBJ2-5 TRBV7-2 TRBD2 TGTGCCAGCAGCCGCATAGCGGGAGATGAGACCCAGTACTTC CASSRIAGDETQYF
few TRBJ2-3 TRBV5-1 . TGCGCCAGCAGCTTGGAACGGCCTTCCACAGATACGCAGTATTTT CASSLERPSTDTQYF
. TRBJ2-5 TRBV4-3 . TGCGCCAGCAGCCAAGAAAGGGGGGCAGAGACCCAGTACTTC CASSQERGAETQYF
. TRBJ1-1 TRBV30 . TGTGCCTGGTCGGCAGGGGCAAGGGACACTGAAGCTTTCTTT CAWSAGARDTEAFF
. TRBJ1-1 TRBV7-2 . TGTGCCAGCAGCTTGGCTGGAATCACTGAAGCTTTCTTT CASSLAGITEAFF
. TRBJ1-2 TRBV5-4 . TGTGCCAGCAGCCCCAGAGTAGTGGGCTACTATGGCTACACCTTC CASSPRVVGYYGYTF
. TRBJ2-6 TRBV9 . TGTGCCAGCAGCGTAGAAGTCCTTGTTCCCTCTGGGGCCAACGTCCTGACTTTC CASSVEVLVPSGANVLTF
. TRBJ2-2 TRBV10-3 . TGTGCCACCAGATCGGACACTTCGGGGAACACCGGGGAGCTGTTTTTT CATRSDTSGNTGELFF
. TRBJ2-3 TRBV9 TRBD1 TGTGCCAGCAGCGTAGGAGACAGGGGAAGCACAGATACGCAGTATTTT CASSVGDRGSTDTQYF